This TCR beta chain came from a study of cytotoxic CD8 clonotypes in ibrutinib-treated CLL. Study background: IGHV unmutated 17 to 18; relapsed/refractory approximately 10; treatment-naive more than 14. After a median roughly 12 months on treatment (6 to 36), response samples were drawn.

This CDR3 has 17 amino acids. Per the germline V gene, CDR1 is SGHAT and CDR2 is FQNNGV. The V and J ends lost 2 bases and 0 bases respectively, with 14 bases between them. Data came from immunoSEQ multiplex PCR; TCRdb stores just in-frame clones and leaves some out. The data hold 130,000 or so clones, with 70% to 80% observed a single time. This receptor was identified in a human donor with chronic lymphocytic leukemia. V gene TRBV11-2 combines with J gene TRBJ1-3; possibly TRBD1 for D (5 bases). Sequenced here: PBMCs, sampled after 12 months of ibrutinib treatment. Here the CDR3 reads CASSLRGGANSGNTIYF. CDR3 nucleotides: TGTGCCAGCAGCTTACGGGGCGGGGCAAACTCTGGAAACACCATATATTTT.